This TCR beta chain was sequenced during a study of glioma-infiltrating T cells after dendritic cell vaccination. Whole-study context: At biweekly intervals, patients got three intradermal dendritic cell vaccine injections.

TCRdb's table, derived via immunoSEQ multiplex PCR, lists solely in-frame clones and lacks some. The profile shows 80,000 to 100,000 clones, 79% of them singletons. The CDR3 length is 15 residues. Germline V lookup: CDR1 SGHRS, CDR2 YFSETQ. The V and J ends lost 0 bases and 5 bases, in that order; junction bases with no gene match: 3. The rearrangement uses TRBV5-1 and TRBJ2-5, with 11 bases aligning to TRBD2. The sequencing used blood, collected before dendritic cell vaccination. The TCR sequence derives from a human donor with glioblastoma. CDR3 DNA sequence: TGCGCCAGCAGCTTGGGTAGCGGGGGGGATGAGACCCAGTACTTC. The encoded protein is CASSLGSGGDETQYF. Supplemented by reference TRBV5-1 and TRBJ2-5, the full variable domain reads KAGVTQTPRYLIKTRGQQVTLSCSPISGHRSVSWYQQTPGQGLQFLFEYFSETQRNKGNFPGRFSGRQFSNSRSEMNVSTLELGDSALYLCASSLGSGGDETQYFGPGTRLLVL.